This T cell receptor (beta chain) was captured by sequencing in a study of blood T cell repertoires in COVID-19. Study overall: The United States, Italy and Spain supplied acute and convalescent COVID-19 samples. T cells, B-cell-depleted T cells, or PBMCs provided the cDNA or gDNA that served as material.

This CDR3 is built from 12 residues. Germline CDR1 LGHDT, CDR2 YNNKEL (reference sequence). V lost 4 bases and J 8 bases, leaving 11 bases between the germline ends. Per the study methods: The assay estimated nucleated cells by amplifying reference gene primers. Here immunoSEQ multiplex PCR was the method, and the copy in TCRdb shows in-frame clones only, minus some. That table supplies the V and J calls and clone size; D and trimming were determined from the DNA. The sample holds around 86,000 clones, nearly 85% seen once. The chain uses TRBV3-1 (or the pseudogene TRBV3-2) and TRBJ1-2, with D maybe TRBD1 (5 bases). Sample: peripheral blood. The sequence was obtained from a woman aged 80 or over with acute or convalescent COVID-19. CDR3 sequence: CASSPDTLGYTF. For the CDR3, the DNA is TGTGCCAGCAGCCCGGACACCCTGGGCTACACCTTC.